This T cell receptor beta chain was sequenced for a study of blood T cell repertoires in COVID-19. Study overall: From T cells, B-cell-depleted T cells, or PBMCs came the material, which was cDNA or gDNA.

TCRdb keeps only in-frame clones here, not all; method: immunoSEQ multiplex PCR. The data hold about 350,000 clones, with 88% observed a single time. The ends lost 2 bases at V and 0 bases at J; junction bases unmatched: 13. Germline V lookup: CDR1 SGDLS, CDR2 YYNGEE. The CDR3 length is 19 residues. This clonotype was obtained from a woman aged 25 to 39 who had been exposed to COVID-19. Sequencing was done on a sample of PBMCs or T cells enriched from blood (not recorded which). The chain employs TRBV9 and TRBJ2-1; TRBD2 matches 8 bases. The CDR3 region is CASSVLGGTRGSSYNEQFF. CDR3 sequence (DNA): TGTGCCAGCAGCGTCCTTGGGGGGACTAGGGGCAGCTCCTACAATGAGCAGTTCTTC.